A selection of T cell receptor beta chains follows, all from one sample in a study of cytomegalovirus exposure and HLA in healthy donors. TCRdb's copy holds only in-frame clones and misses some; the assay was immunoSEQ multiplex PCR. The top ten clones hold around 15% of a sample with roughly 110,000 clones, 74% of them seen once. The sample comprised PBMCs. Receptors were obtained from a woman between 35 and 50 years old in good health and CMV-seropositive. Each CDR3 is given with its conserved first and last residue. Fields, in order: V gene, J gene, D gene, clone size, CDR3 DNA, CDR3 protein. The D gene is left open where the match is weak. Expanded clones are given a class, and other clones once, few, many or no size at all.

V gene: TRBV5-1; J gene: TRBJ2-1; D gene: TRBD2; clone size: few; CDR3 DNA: TGCGCCAGCCGAACTAGCGGGGGGGGTAATGAGCAGTTCTTC; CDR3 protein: CASRTSGGGNEQFF
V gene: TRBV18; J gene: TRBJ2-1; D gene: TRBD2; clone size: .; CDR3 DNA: TGTGCCAGCTCACCACCTAGCGGGGGGGCCTACAATGAGCAGTTCTTC; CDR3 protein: CASSPPSGGAYNEQFF
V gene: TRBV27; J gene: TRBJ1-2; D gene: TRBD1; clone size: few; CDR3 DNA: TGTGCCAGCAGTTTATCCAACAGGGGGCCAGACACCTTC; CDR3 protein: CASSLSNRGPDTF
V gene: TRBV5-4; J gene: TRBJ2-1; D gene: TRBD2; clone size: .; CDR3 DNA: TGTGCCAGCAGCTTGGCCAGGAGCGGGGGGCCCAATGAGCAGTTCTTC; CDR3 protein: CASSLARSGGPNEQFF
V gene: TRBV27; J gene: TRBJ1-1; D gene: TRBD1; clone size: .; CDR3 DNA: TGTGCCAGCAGTTTATTTGTGACAGGGGGTGGTACTGAAGCTTTCTTT; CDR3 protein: CASSLFVTGGGTEAFF
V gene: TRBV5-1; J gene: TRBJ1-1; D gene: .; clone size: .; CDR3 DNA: TGCGCCAGCAGCTTACAGGACCTGAACACTGAAGCTTTCTTT; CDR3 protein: CASSLQDLNTEAFF
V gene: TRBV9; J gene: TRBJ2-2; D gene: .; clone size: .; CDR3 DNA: TGTGCCAGCAGCGTTCTTCTAGGCACCGGGGAGCTGTTTTTT; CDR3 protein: CASSVLLGTGELFF
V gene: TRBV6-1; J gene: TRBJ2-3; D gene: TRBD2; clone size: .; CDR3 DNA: TGTGCCAGCGGGAGCCTAGCGGGAAGCACAGATACGCAGTATTTT; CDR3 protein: CASGSLAGSTDTQYF
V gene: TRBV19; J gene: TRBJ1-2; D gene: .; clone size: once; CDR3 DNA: TGTGCCAGTAGTAGGGGGACACCTTATGGCTACACCTTC; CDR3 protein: CASSRGTPYGYTF
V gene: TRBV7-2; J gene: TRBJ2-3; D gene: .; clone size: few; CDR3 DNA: TGTGCCAGCAGCCCGACAACGAGCACAGATACGCAGTATTTT; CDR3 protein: CASSPTTSTDTQYF
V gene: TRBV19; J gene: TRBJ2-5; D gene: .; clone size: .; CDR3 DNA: TGTGCCAGTATGGGGGGGGCCCAAGAGACCCAGTACTTC; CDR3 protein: CASMGGAQETQYF
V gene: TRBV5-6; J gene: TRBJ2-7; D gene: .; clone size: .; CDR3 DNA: TGTGCCAGCAGCTTTTCCTGGCAGGGATCCTACGAGCAGTACTTC; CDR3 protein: CASSFSWQGSYEQYF
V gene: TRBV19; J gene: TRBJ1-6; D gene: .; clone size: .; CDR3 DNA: TGTGCCAGTAGGAGGGCCTTTGAGAATTCACCCCTCCACTTT; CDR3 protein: CASRRAFENSPLHF
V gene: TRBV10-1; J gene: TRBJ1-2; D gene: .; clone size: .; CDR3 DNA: TGCGCCAGCAGTCCCAGAACACAGGATGGCTACACCTTC; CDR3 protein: CASSPRTQDGYTF
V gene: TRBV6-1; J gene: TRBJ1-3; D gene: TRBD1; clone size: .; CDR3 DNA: TGTGCCAGCAATGGACAGGTCGCAGGAAACACCATATATTTT; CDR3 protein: CASNGQVAGNTIYF
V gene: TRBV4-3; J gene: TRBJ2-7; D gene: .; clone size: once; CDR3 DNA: TGCGCCAGCAGCCAAGACGGGAGCTCCTACGAGCAGTACTTC; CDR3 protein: CASSQDGSSYEQYF
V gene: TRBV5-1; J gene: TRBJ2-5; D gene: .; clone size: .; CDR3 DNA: TGCGCCAGCAGCGGAGGGCGGGGTGGAGAGACCCAGTACTTC; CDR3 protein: CASSGGRGGETQYF
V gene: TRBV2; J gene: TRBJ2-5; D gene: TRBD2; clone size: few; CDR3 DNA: TGTGCCAGCAGCCCCCTCGGGAGGCAAGAGACCCAGTACTTC; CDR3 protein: CASSPLGRQETQYF
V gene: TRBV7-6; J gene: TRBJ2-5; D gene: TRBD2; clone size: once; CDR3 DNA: TGTGCCAGCAGCTTAGGGTCTAGCGGGGGGACGGAGACCCAGTACTTC; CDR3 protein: CASSLGSSGGTETQYF
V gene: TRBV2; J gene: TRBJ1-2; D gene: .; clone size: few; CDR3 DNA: TGTGCCAGCAGTCTTGGAGGCTCTCGGCACTATGGCTACACCTTC; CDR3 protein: CASSLGGSRHYGYTF
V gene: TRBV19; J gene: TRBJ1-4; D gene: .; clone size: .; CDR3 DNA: TGTGCCAGTAGCCCCCCGCGGGGGGTTGTGTTTTTT; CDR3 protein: CASSPPRGVVFF
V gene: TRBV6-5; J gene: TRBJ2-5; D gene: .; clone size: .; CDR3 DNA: TGTGCCAGCAGTTACTTACGGTCTGAGGAGACCCAGTACTTC; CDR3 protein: CASSYLRSEETQYF
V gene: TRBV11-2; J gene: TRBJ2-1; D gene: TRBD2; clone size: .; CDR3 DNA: TGTGCCAGCAGCTTAGATAAAGGACTAGACTACAATGAGCAGTTCTTC; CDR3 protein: CASSLDKGLDYNEQFF
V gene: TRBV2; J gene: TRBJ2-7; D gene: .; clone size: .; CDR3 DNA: TGTGCCAGCACGGTACTCTCCTACGAGCAGTACTTC; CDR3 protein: CASTVLSYEQYF
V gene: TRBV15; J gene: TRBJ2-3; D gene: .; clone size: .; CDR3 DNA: TGTGCCACCAGCGGGCGCACAGATACGCAGTATTTT; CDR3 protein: CATSGRTDTQYF
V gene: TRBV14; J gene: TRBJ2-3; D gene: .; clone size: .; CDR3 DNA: TGTGCCAGCAGCCCCGGGCTAGCCGAAACAGATACGCAGTATTTT; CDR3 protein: CASSPGLAETDTQYF
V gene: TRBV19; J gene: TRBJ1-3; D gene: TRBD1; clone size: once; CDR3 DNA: TGTGCCAGTAGTACCCAACAGGGGCGAAACACCATATATTTT; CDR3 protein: CASSTQQGRNTIYF
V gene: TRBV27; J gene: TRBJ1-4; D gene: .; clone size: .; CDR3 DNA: TGTGCCAGCAGACCAATAGCGGGGTATAACGGGCTAATGTTTTTT; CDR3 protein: CASRPIAGYNGLMFF
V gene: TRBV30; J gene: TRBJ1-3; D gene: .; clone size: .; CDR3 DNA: TGTGCCTGGAGTGTGATAGGAGTCTCTGGAAACACCATATATTTT; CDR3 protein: CAWSVIGVSGNTIYF
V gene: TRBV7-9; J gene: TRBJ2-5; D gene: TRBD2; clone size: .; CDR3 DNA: TGTGCCAGCAGCTTACTTAGCGGGGGGCTAGAAGAGACCCAGTACTTC; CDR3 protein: CASSLLSGGLEETQYF
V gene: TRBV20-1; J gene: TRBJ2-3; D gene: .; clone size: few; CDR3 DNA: TGCAGTGCTAGATTTAAAGATACGCAGTATTTT; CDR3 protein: CSARFKDTQYF
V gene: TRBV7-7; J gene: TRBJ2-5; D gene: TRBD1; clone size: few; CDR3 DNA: TGTGCTAGCAGCCTGGGACAGGGAAGGCAAGAGACCCAGTACTTC; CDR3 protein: CASSLGQGRQETQYF
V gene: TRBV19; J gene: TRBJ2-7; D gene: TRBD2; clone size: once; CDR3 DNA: TGTGCCAGTAGTACCCATAGCGGGACCTACGAGCAGTACTTC; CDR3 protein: CASSTHSGTYEQYF
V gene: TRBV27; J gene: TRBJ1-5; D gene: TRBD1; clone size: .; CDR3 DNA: TGTGCCAGTCAGGACAGGGGGACGGCGATCAATCAGCCCCAGCATTTT; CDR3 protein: CASQDRGTAINQPQHF
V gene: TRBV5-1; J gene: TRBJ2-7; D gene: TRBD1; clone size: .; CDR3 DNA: TGCGCCAGCAGCCAACTAACCAGGACAGGGGTCAAAAGCTCCTACGAGCAGTACTTC; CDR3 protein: CASSQLTRTGVKSSYEQYF
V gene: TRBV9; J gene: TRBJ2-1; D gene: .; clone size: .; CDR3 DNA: TGTGCCAGCAGCGTAGGCAATGTCAGGGGAAATGAGCAGTTCTTC; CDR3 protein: CASSVGNVRGNEQFF
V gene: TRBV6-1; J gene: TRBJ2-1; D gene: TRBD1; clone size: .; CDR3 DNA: TGTGCCAGCAGTAGACAGGGATCATACAATGAGCAGTTCTTC; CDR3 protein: CASSRQGSYNEQFF
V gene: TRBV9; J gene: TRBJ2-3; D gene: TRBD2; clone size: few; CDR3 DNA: TGTGCCAGCAGCGTTAGCGGGACTAGCACAGATACGCAGTATTTT; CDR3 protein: CASSVSGTSTDTQYF
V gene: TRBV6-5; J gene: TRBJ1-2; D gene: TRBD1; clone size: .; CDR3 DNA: TGTGCCAGCGGACAGGGGGGCTATGGCTACACCTTC; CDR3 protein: CASGQGGYGYTF
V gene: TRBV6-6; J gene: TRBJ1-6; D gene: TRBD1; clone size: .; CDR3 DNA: TGTGCCAGCAGTTCACAACAGGGGTATAATTCACCCCTCCACTTT; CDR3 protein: CASSSQQGYNSPLHF